These T cell receptor beta chains were read from a single sample in a study of cytomegalovirus exposure and HLA in healthy donors. Generated by immunoSEQ multiplex PCR, the TCRdb table keeps only in-frame clones and is missing some. The table shows more than 110,000 clones, with under 80% occurring only once. Material: PBMCs. The receptor source for this set is a woman in her forties or fifties in good health and CMV-seropositive. The CDR3 runs from the conserved cysteine through the conserved F or W. The D gene is left open where the match is weak. Some rows mark clone size as missing; the rest say once, few, many or name a class of expanded clone.

v_gene	abundance	d_gene	j_gene	CDR3nt	CDR3aa
TRBV5-4	-	TRBD1	TRBJ2-7	TGTGCCAGCGGACGTGGGACAGGTGTAGAGCAGTACTTC	CASGRGTGVEQYF
TRBV5-1	few	TRBD2	TRBJ2-3	TGCGCCAGCAGCTTGGAACTAGCGGGGGGGCAAGCAGATACGCAGTATTTT	CASSLELAGGQADTQYF
TRBV14	-	-	TRBJ2-5	TGTGCCAGCAGCCAGAGCTGGGAGACCCAGTACTTC	CASSQSWETQYF
TRBV19	-	-	TRBJ1-1	TGTGCCAGTAGTATAACAGGGAGTGACACTGAAGCTTTCTTT	CASSITGSDTEAFF
TRBV2	-	TRBD2	TRBJ2-3	TGTGCCAGCAGCCGGGGGGGCCCGGTAGCAGATACGCAGTATTTT	CASSRGGPVADTQYF
TRBV11-2	-	-	TRBJ2-4	TGTGCCAGCAGCGAGGGGGGGGGAAACATTCAGTACTTC	CASSEGGGNIQYF
TRBV6-4	-	TRBD1	TRBJ1-3	TGTGCCAGCAGACAGGGGGCGGCAGCAGGAAACACCATATATTTT	CASRQGAAAGNTIYF
TRBV7-9	-	TRBD1	TRBJ2-5	TGTGCCAGCAGCCGAGGGACAGAAGAGACCCAGTACTTC	CASSRGTEETQYF
TRBV29-1	-	-	TRBJ1-5	TGCAGCGTTGTATTTGGGCTGGATCAGCCCCAGCATTTT	CSVVFGLDQPQHF
TRBV19	-	TRBD1	TRBJ2-5	TGTGCCAGTAGAAAGCGGGACAGGGGAATCCTAGAGACCCAGTACTTC	CASRKRDRGILETQYF
TRBV5-1	-	-	TRBJ2-1	TGCGCCAGCAGCTTGTTACAGAATATCAATGAGCAGTTCTTC	CASSLLQNINEQFF